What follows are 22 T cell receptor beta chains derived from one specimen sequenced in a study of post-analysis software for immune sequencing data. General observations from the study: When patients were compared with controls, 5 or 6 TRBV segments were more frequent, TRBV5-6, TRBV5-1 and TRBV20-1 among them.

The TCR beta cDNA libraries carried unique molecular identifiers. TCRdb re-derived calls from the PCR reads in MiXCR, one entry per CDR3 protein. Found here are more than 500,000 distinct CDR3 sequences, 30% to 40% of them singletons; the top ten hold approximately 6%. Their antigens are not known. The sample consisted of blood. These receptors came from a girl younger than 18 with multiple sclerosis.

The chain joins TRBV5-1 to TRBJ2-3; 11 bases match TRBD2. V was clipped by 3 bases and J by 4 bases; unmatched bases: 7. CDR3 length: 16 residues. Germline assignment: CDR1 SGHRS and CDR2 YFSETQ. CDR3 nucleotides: TGCGCCAGCAGCTCTCTACTAGCGGGGGAATCAGATACGCAGTATTTT. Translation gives CASSSLLAGESDTQYF.

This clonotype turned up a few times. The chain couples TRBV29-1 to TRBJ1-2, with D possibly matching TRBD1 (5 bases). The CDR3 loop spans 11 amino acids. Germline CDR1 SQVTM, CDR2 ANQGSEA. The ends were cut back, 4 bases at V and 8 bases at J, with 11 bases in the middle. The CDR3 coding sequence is TGCAGCGTTGCCACCGGGGCCGGCTACACCTTC. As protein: CSVATGAGYTF. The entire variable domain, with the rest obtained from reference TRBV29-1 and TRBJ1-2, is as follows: SAVISQKPSRDICQRGTSLTIQCQVDSQVTMMFWYRQQPGQSLTLIATANQGSEATYESGFVIDKFPISRPNLTFSTLTVSNMSPEDSSIYLCSVATGAGYTFGSGTRLTVV.

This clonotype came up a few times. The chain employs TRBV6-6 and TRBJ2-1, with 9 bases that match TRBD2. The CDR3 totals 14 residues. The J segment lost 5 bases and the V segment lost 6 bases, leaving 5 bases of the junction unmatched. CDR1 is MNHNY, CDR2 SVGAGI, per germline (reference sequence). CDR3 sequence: CASRGRGGHNEQFF. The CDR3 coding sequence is TGTGCCAGCAGGGGGCGGGGGGGCCACAATGAGCAGTTCTTC.

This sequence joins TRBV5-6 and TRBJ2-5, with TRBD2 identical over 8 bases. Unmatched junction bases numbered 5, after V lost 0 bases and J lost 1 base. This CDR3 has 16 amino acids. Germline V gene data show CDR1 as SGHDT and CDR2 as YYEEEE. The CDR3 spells CASSLGGGGRQETQYF. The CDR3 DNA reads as TGTGCCAGCAGCTTGGGTGGCGGGGGGCGCCAAGAGACCCAGTACTTC.

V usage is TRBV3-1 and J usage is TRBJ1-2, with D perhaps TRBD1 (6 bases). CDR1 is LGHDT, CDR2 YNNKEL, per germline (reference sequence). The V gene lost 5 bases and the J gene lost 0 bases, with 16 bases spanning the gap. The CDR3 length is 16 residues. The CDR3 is CASSFDLGHTNYGYTF. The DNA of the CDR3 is TGTGCCAGCAGCTTCGACCTGGGACATACTAACTATGGCTACACCTTC.

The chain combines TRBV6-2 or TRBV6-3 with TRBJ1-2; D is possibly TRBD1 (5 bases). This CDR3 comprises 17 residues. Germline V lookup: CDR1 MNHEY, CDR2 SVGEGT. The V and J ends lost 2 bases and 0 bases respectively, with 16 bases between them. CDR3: CASSYGAGPRSNYGYTF. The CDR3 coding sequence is TGTGCCAGCAGTTACGGGGCAGGGCCCCGTTCTAACTATGGCTACACCTTC.

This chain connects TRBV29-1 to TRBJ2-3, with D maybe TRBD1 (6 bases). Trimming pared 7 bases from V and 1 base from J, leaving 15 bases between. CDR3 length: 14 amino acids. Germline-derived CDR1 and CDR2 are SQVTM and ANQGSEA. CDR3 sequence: CSGTGFLRTDTQYF. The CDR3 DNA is TGCAGCGGAACAGGGTTTCTGCGCACAGATACGCAGTATTTT.

CDR3 sequence: CASSLGQNMGYTF. CDR3 sequence (DNA): TGCGCCAGCAGCTTGGGGCAAAATATGGGCTACACCTTC. The genes are TRBV5-1 and TRBJ1-2, with D unclear. Germline V gives CDR1 SGHRS, CDR2 YFSETQ. The CDR3 is 13 amino acids. Trimming pared 0 bases from V and 8 bases from J, leaving 11 bases between.

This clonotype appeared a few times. CDR3 nucleotide sequence: TGTGCCAGCAGCTTGACAGGGGATCGGTGGGAGCAGTACTTC. This encodes CASSLTGDRWEQYF. The V call is TRBV7-9, the J call TRBJ2-5; TRBD1 matches at 8 bases. The CDR3 spans 14 residues. The trim removed 3 bases at V and 11 bases at J, leaving 11 bases unmatched. Germline CDR1 is SEHNR and CDR2 is FQNEAQ (reference sequence).

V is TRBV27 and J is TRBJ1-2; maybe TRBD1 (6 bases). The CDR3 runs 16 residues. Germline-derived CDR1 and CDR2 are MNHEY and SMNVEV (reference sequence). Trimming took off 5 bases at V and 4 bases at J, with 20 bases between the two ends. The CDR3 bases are TGTGCCAGCAGTCCGCAGGACAGCTTCCGACTCTATGGCTACACCTTC. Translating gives CASSPQDSFRLYGYTF.

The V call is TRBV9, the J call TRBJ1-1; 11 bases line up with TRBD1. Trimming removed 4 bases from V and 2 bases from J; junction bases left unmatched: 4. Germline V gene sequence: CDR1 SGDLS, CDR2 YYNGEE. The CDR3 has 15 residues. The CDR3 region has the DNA TGTGCCAGCAGCACCGGGACAGGGGGTAACACTGAAGCTTTCTTT. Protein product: CASSTGTGGNTEAFF.

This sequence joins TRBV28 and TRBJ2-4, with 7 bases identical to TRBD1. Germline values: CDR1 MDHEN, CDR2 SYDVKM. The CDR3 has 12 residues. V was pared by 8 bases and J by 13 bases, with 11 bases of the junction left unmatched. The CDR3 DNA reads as TGTGCCAGCCACTCCGGGACAGACGTGCAGTACTTC. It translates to CASHSGTDVQYF.

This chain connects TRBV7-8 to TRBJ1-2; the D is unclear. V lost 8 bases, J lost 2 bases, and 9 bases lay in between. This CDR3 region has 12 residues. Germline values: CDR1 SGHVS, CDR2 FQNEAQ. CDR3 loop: CASFQLNYGYTF. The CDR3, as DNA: TGTGCCAGCTTCCAACTAAACTATGGCTACACCTTC.

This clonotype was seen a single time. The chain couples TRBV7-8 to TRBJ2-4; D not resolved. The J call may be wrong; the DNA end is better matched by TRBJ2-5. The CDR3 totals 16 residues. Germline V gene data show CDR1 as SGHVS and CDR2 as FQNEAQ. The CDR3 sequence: CASTPILSGLQETQYF. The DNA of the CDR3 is TGTGCCAGCACCCCGATTCTATCGGGTCTACAAGAGACCCAGTACTTC.

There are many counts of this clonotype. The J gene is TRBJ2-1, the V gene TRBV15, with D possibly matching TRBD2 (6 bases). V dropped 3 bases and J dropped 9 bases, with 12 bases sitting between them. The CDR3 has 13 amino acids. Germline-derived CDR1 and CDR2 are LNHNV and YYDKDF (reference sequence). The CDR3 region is CATSSMEEGEQFF. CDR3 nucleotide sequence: TGTGCCACCAGCAGCATGGAGGAGGGTGAGCAGTTCTTC.

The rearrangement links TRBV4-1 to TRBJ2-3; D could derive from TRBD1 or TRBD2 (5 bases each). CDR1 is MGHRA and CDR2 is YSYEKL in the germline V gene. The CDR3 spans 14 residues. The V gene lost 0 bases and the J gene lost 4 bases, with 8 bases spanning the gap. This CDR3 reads CASSQERGADTQYF. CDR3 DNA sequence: TGCGCCAGCAGCCAAGAAAGGGGAGCAGATACGCAGTATTTT.

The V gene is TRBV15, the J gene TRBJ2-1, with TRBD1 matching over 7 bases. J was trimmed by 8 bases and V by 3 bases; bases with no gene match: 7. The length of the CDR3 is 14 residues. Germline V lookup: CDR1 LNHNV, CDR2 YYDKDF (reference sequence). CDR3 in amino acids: CATSRDRPEDEQFF. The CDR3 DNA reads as TGTGCCACCAGCAGGGACAGGCCAGAGGATGAGCAGTTCTTC.

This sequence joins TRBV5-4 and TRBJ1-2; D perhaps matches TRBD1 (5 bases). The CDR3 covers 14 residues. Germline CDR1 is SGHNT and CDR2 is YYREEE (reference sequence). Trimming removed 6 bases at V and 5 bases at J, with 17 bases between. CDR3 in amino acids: CASTKDNRAYGYTF. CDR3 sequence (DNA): TGTGCCAGCACCAAGGACAACCGGGCATATGGCTACACCTTC.

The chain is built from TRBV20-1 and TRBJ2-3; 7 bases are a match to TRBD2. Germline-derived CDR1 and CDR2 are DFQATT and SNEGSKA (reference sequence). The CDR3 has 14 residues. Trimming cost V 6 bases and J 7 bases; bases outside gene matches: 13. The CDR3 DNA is TGCAGTGCGCCCTTAGTCACCGGGGGGAATACGCAGTATTTT. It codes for CSAPLVTGGNTQYF.

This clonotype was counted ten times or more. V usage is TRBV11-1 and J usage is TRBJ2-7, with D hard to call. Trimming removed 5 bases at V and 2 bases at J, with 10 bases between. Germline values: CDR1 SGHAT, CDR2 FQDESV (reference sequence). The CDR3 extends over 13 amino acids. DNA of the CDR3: TGTGCCAGCAGCATCGACCCTCCCTACGAGCAGTACTTC. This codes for CASSIDPPYEQYF. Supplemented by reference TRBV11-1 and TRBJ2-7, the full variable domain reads EAEVAQSPRYKITEKSQAVAFWCDPISGHATLYWYRQILGQGPELLVQFQDESVVDDSQLPKDRFSAERLKGVDSTLKIQPAELGDSAMYLCASSIDPPYEQYFGPGTRLTVT.

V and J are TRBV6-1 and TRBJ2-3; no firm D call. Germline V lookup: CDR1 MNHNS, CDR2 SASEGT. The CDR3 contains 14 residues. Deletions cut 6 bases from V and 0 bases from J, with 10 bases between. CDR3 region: CASSDGPSTDTQYF. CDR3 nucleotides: TGTGCCAGCAGCGACGGTCCTAGCACAGATACGCAGTATTTT.

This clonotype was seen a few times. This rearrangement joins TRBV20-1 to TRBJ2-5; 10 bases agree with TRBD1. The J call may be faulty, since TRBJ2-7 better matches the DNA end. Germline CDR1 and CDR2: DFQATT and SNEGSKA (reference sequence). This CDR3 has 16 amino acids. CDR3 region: CSARAFGDRGVLEQYF. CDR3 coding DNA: TGCAGTGCTAGAGCCTTTGGGGACAGGGGAGTGCTCGAGCAGTACTTC.